Each of the 9 T cell receptor beta chains below was sequenced from the same sample in a study of cytomegalovirus exposure and HLA in healthy donors. PCR employed 60 Vbeta and 13 Jbeta primers. The protocol was immunoSEQ multiplex PCR, while the TCRdb copy is restricted to in-frame clones and leaves out a portion. This table holds around 94,000 clones, roughly 80% found once. The sample consisted of PBMCs. The receptors were sampled from a woman in her 40s in good health and CMV-seropositive.

V usage is TRBV5-6 and J usage is TRBJ2-7; TRBD2 agrees at 10 bases. With V trimmed by 1 base and J by 3 bases, 4 bases remained unmatched. Germline V gives CDR1 SGHDT, CDR2 YYEEEE. The CDR3 is 15 amino acids. The CDR3 protein is CASSLLIAGGYEQYF. CDR3 DNA: TGTGCCAGCAGCTTGTTAATAGCGGGAGGCTACGAGCAGTACTTC.

Here the CDR3 DNA reads TGTGCCAGCAGCGTAGGGACTAGCGGCTACAATGAGCAGTTCTTC. This gives the protein CASSVGTSGYNEQFF. V usage is TRBV9 and J usage is TRBJ2-1; 10 bases are shared with TRBD2. Germline V gives CDR1 SGDLS, CDR2 YYNGEE. With 0 bases clipped from V and 3 bases from J, the junction kept 0 bases outside the gene matches. This CDR3 has 15 amino acids.

CDR3 sequence: CASSLSGGEQPQHF. The CDR3 DNA reads TGCGCCAGCAGCTTGTCGGGGGGCGAGCAGCCCCAGCATTTT. This chain uses TRBV5-1 with TRBJ1-5; the D gene is possibly TRBD1 (6 bases). Germline V gene data show CDR1 as SGHRS and CDR2 as YFSETQ. Trimming pared 1 base from V and 7 bases from J, leaving 12 bases between. The CDR3 contains 14 residues.

The chain employs TRBV21-1 and TRBJ2-3; the listed D gene, TRBD1, was not tested against the DNA. TRBV21-1 has pseudogene status. This CDR3 comprises 16 residues. The DNA of the CDR3 is TGTGCCAGCACTCACGTATCCGGGACAGGGCAAGATACGCAGTATTTT. Encoded protein: CASTHVSGTGQDTQYF.

This chain links TRBV7-9 with TRBJ2-2; 8 bases align to TRBD1. Trimming cost V 8 bases and J 4 bases; bases outside gene matches: 0. Germline CDR1 is SEHNR and CDR2 is FQNEAQ (reference sequence). The CDR3 loop spans 12 amino acids. The DNA for the CDR3 is TGTGCCAGCGACAGGGGCACCGGGGAGCTGTTTTTT. This sequence encodes CASDRGTGELFF. The variable domain in full, completed from reference TRBV7-9 and TRBJ2-2, reads DTGVSQNPRHKITKRGQNVTFRCDPISEHNRLYWYRQTLGQGPEFLTYFQNEAQLEKSRLLSDRFSAERPKGSFSTLEIQRTEQGDSAMYLCASDRGTGELFFGEGSRLTVL.

Turning to this clone: The junction departs from germline at one end; a sequencing error may be responsible. V usage is TRBV6-6 and J usage is TRBJ1-2; 7 bases are shared with TRBD1. Germline V lookup: CDR1 MNHNY, CDR2 SVGAGI (reference sequence). The CDR3 runs to 16 residues. In DNA form, the CDR3 reads TGTGCCAGCAGTTACCCCAAGGAGGGGGCAGGTTTCGGCTACCCCTTC. Translating gives CASSYPKEGAGFGYPF.

This sequence joins TRBV4-2 and TRBJ2-3, with 8 nucleotides matching TRBD2. The V gene end was trimmed by 1 base and the J gene end by 1 base; junction bases not matched to a gene: 7. This CDR3 is 17 amino acids long. Germline CDR1 reads LGHNA; CDR2 reads YNFKEQ. CDR3 protein: CASSQVVELAGTDTQYF. In DNA form, the CDR3 reads TGTGCCAGCAGCCAAGTTGTCGAACTAGCGGGCACAGATACGCAGTATTTT.

This chain connects TRBV7-9 to TRBJ2-7; 7 nucleotides align to TRBD2. Germline lookup yields CDR1 SEHNR and CDR2 FQNEAQ (reference sequence). V lost 3 bases to trimming and J lost 0 bases; unmatched junction nucleotides: 2. The CDR3 has 14 amino acids. This CDR3 reads CASSFREDSYEQYF. The CDR3 DNA reads TGTGCCAGCAGCTTCCGGGAGGACTCCTACGAGCAGTACTTC.

V usage is TRBV25-1 and J usage is TRBJ2-1; D ambiguous. Trimming stripped 1 base from V and 0 bases from J, with 13 bases between. Germline V lookup: CDR1 MGHDK, CDR2 SYGVNS. The CDR3 sequence is 17 residues long. Here the CDR3 DNA reads TGTGCCAGCAGTGAATTCGCAAACGCGGACTCCTACAATGAGCAGTTCTTC. Translation: CASSEFANADSYNEQFF.